Below, 7 T cell receptor beta chains from the same sample are listed, as sequenced in a study of PD-1 blockade in classical Hodgkin lymphoma. Brentuximab vedotin exposure varied among the patients, all of whom had relapsed after autologous stem cell transplantation. Only in-frame clones appear in the TCRdb table, and some are missing; sequencing was by immunoSEQ multiplex PCR. The data contain about 13,000 clones, around 90% of them singletons. Here the sequenced sample was peripheral blood mononuclear cells (PBMCs), taken at baseline. Receptor source: a human donor with classical Hodgkin lymphoma.

The chain combines TRBV19 with TRBJ1-2; perhaps TRBD1 as D (5 bases). Per the germline V gene, CDR1 is LNHDA and CDR2 is SQIVND (reference sequence). V shed 5 bases and J shed 4 bases, with 11 bases lying between them. The CDR3 runs to 13 residues. CDR3 DNA sequence: TGTGCCAGTAGTCGAGGGGTTGTCTATGGCTACACCTTC. This translates into CASSRGVVYGYTF. Drawing the rest from reference TRBV19 and TRBJ1-2, the complete variable domain is DGGITQSPKYLFRKEGQNVTLSCEQNLNHDAMYWYRQDPGQGLRLIYYSQIVNDFQKGDIAEGYSVSREKKESFPLTVTSAQKNPTAFYLCASSRGVVYGYTFGSGTRLTVV.

The chain combines TRBV30 with TRBJ1-6; no definite D call. V shed 5 bases and J shed 3 bases, with 11 bases lying between them. The CDR3 covers 14 residues. Germline V lookup: CDR1 GTSNPN, CDR2 SVGIG (reference sequence). The CDR3 DNA reads as TGTGCCTGGGGGTCAGAAAACTATAATTCACCCCTCCACTTT. It translates to CAWGSENYNSPLHF.

V is TRBV29-1 and J is TRBJ2-5; TRBD1 aligns across 7 bases. There are 13 residues in the CDR3. Trimming removed 7 bases from V and 5 bases from J; junction bases left unmatched: 10. The germline V gene has CDR1 SQVTM and CDR2 ANQGSEA. CDR3 protein: CSAADRYGETQYF. CDR3 bases: TGCAGCGCCGCGGACAGGTACGGGGAGACCCAGTACTTC.

The table lists this clone with a few counts. V and J are TRBV19 and TRBJ2-1; 13 positions match TRBD2. This CDR3 is built from 16 residues. The germline gives CDR1 LNHDA, CDR2 SQIVND (reference sequence). Germline trimming cut 3 bases from V and 7 bases from J; bases unmatched to any gene: 6. In DNA form, the CDR3 reads TGTGCCAGTAGTATTAACCCACTAGCGGGAGGGAATGAGCAGTTCTTC. It codes for CASSINPLAGGNEQFF.

This clone was recorded only once. The chain links TRBV7-3 to TRBJ2-2; unclear D gene. Germline assignment: CDR1 SGHTA and CDR2 FQGTGA. The CDR3 covers 15 residues. V shed 4 bases and J shed 5 bases, with 14 bases lying between them. The CDR3 bases are TGTGCCAGCAGCTCCTCCCGAGGCGGTACCGGGGAGCTGTTTTTT. This translates into CASSSSRGGTGELFF.

V and J are TRBV6-4 and TRBJ1-1, with D possibly being TRBD1 (5 bases). The V end lost 6 bases, the J end lost 0 bases, and 14 bases lay between the germline ends. This CDR3 comprises 15 residues. The germline V gene has CDR1 MRHNA and CDR2 SNTAGT. In nucleotides, the CDR3 is TGTGCCAGCAGCCCCACAGGAAATATGAACACTGAAGCTTTCTTT. Translation: CASSPTGNMNTEAFF.

The rearrangement joins TRBV4-2 to TRBJ2-3; D is undetermined. V was cut by 3 bases and J by 1 base, with 11 bases left in between. The CDR3 runs to 15 residues. Germline CDR1 LGHNA, CDR2 YNFKEQ. CDR3 amino acids: CASSQEMFGTDTQYF. CDR3 coding DNA: TGTGCCAGCAGCCAGGAGATGTTCGGCACAGATACGCAGTATTTT.